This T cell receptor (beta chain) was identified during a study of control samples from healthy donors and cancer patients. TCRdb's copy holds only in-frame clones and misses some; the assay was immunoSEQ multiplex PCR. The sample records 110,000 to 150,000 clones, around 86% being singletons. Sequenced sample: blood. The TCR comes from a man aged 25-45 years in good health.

The CDR3 region is CASSTGMVATYEQYF. In DNA, the CDR3 is TGCGCCAGCAGCACAGGGATGGTGGCCACCTACGAGCAGTACTTC. V and J are TRBV5-1 and TRBJ2-7; the D gene is possibly TRBD1 (6 bases). Germline V gene sequence: CDR1 SGHRS, CDR2 YFSETQ. This CDR3 has 15 residues. V lost 4 bases to trimming and J lost 2 bases, with 16 bases between them.